The 29 T cell receptor beta chains below all came from one sample that was sequenced in a study of cytomegalovirus exposure and HLA in healthy donors. Generated by immunoSEQ multiplex PCR, the TCRdb table keeps only in-frame clones and is missing some. Seen here are 200,000 to 250,000 clones, 88% observed once, and the top ten hold 2.9%. Sequencing was done on a sample of PBMCs. The receptors stem from a young woman in good health and CMV-seronegative.

CDR3 amino acids: CASSQGRDSSYEQYF. The CDR3 coding sequence is TGCGCCAGCAGCCAAGGCCGGGACAGCTCCTACGAGCAGTACTTC. This chain connects TRBV4-1 to TRBJ2-7; 7 bases fit TRBD1. CDR3 length: 15 amino acids. CDR1 and CDR2 from the germline V gene are MGHRA and YSYEKL. Trimming took 1 base from V and 0 from J; bases not matched to a gene: 3.

The chain links TRBV10-3 to TRBJ1-5, with 11 bases aligning to TRBD1. Unmatched junction bases numbered 7, after V lost 6 bases and J lost 6 bases. The CDR3 sequence is 15 residues long. The germline gives CDR1 ENHRY, CDR2 SYGVKD. The CDR3 DNA follows: TGTGCCATCAGCGGCGGGACAGGGGGTGGTCAGCCCCAGCATTTT. Amino acid sequence: CAISGGTGGGQPQHF.

The chain links TRBV29-1 to TRBJ2-6, with 9 nucleotides matching TRBD1. The CDR3 covers 17 residues. The J segment lost 4 bases and the V segment lost 5 bases, leaving 12 bases of the junction unmatched. Per the germline V gene, CDR1 is SQVTM and CDR2 is ANQGSEA. The CDR3 here is CSVYITGGLTGANVLTF. CDR3 DNA sequence: TGCAGCGTTTATATCACAGGGGGCTTGACGGGGGCCAACGTCCTGACTTTC.

In DNA, the CDR3 is TGCGCCAGCAGCTTGGCCCAAGCCGAAAAACTGTTTTTT. The encoded protein is CASSLAQAEKLFF. The J gene is TRBJ1-4, the V gene TRBV5-1, with D unresolved. Trimming pared 0 bases from V and 8 bases from J, leaving 8 bases between. The germline V gene has CDR1 SGHRS and CDR2 YFSETQ. The CDR3 loop spans 13 amino acids. The full variable domain, with the rest looked up from reference TRBV5-1 and TRBJ1-4, is KAGVTQTPRYLIKTRGQQVTLSCSPISGHRSVSWYQQTPGQGLQFLFEYFSETQRNKGNFPGRFSGRQFSNSRSEMNVSTLELGDSALYLCASSLAQAEKLFFGSGTQLSVL.

This clone was seen more than once but under ten times. The chain couples TRBV19 to TRBJ1-1; D not resolved. V lost 6 bases and J lost 1, with 6 bases in between. The CDR3 is 12 residues long. Germline V gene lookup returns CDR1 LNHDA and CDR2 SQIVND (reference sequence). CDR3 protein: CASREQNTEAFF. The CDR3 region has the DNA TGTGCCAGTAGAGAACAGAACACTGAAGCTTTCTTT.

The rearrangement links TRBV6-1 to TRBJ2-7; 8 bases match TRBD2. In germline, CDR1 is MNHNS, CDR2 SASEGT. The CDR3 sequence is 16 residues long. Unmatched junction bases numbered 8, after V lost 1 base and J lost 3 bases. The CDR3 loop reads CASSEGLGLAGYEQYF. CDR3 coding DNA: TGTGCCAGCAGTGAAGGGCTAGGGCTAGCGGGCTACGAGCAGTACTTC.

The chain uses TRBV4-1 and TRBJ2-1; 8 nucleotides match TRBD2. V shed 3 bases and J 4 bases; nucleotides not matched to a gene: 5. Per the germline V gene, CDR1 is MGHRA and CDR2 is YSYEKL. CDR3 length equals 15 residues. In DNA, the CDR3 is TGCGCCAGCAGCCAGGCCCTAGCGGGTTACAATGAGCAGTTCTTC. Its translation is CASSQALAGYNEQFF.

V is TRBV9 and J is TRBJ2-7; D remains unclear. V was shortened by 0 bases and J by 4 bases, with 11 bases between the two germline ends. This CDR3 region has 14 residues. Germline CDR1 SGDLS, CDR2 YYNGEE. Here the CDR3 reads CASSVAPLGYEQYF. Written as DNA, the CDR3 is TGTGCCAGCAGCGTAGCCCCCCTCGGGTACGAGCAGTACTTC. The full variable domain, its missing parts supplied by reference TRBV9 and TRBJ2-7, is DSGVTQTPKHLITATGQRVTLRCSPRSGDLSVYWYQQSLDQGLQFLIQYYNGEERAKGNILERFSAQQFPDLHSELNLSSLELGDSALYFCASSVAPLGYEQYFGPGTRLTVT.

This chain links TRBV28 with TRBJ2-7; the D gene is possibly TRBD1 (6 bases). The germline V and J ends were trimmed by 1 base and 9 bases, with 10 bases remaining between them. Germline values: CDR1 MDHEN, CDR2 SYDVKM. CDR3 length: 12 amino acids. The CDR3 is CASSLLTGRQYF. The CDR3 nucleotides are TGTGCCAGCAGTTTATTGACAGGACGGCAGTACTTC.

The V call is TRBV6-1, the J call TRBJ2-3, with 10 bases aligning to TRBD2. The CDR3 loop spans 19 amino acids. CDR1 MNHNS and CDR2 SASEGT come from the germline V gene. With 2 bases clipped from V and 0 bases from J, the junction kept 11 bases outside the gene matches. The CDR3 protein is CASSEPFLGLAASTDTQYF. CDR3 in DNA: TGTGCCAGCAGTGAACCTTTTCTAGGACTAGCGGCTAGCACAGATACGCAGTATTTT.

V gene TRBV7-9 combines with J gene TRBJ2-2, with 11 bases fitting TRBD2. Germline V gene sequence: CDR1 SEHNR, CDR2 FQNEAQ (reference sequence). J lost 5 bases, V lost 7 bases, and 15 bases had no gene match. The CDR3 length is 18 residues. For the CDR3, the DNA is TGTGCCAGCACCTTTATAGCGGGGGGGAACACTTGGACCGGGGAGCTGTTTTTT. It is translated as CASTFIAGGNTWTGELFF. The complete variable domain, with remaining parts taken from reference TRBV7-9 and TRBJ2-2, reads DTGVSQNPRHKITKRGQNVTFRCDPISEHNRLYWYRQTLGQGPEFLTYFQNEAQLEKSRLLSDRFSAERPKGSFSTLEIQRTEQGDSAMYLCASTFIAGGNTWTGELFFGEGSRLTVL.

The V and J genes are TRBV19 and TRBJ2-3; maybe TRBD1 (5 bases). Trimming took 6 bases from V and 0 from J, leaving 19 bases between them. Germline CDR1 reads LNHDA; CDR2 reads SQIVND (reference sequence). The CDR3 is 17 amino acids. The CDR3 sequence: CASRRGHADSSTDTQYF. For the CDR3, the DNA is TGTGCCAGTAGGAGAGGACATGCTGATTCTAGCACAGATACGCAGTATTTT.

This chain joins TRBV2 and TRBJ2-5, with D perhaps TRBD2 (5 bases). Germline loops: CDR1 SNHLY, CDR2 FYNNEI. V was pared by 6 bases and J by 5 bases, with 25 bases between. The CDR3 extends over 17 amino acids. The CDR3 DNA sequence: TGTGCCAGCAGCCGCACCTGGGGAGAGGCGGGTGGGGAGACCCAGTACTTC. This codes for CASSRTWGEAGGETQYF.

This chain uses TRBV6-5 with TRBJ2-7, with D possibly TRBD2 on 6 matching bases. The V end was cut by 0 bases, the J end by 6 bases, with 15 bases between. CDR1 is MNHEY, CDR2 SVGAGI, per germline. This CDR3 has 15 amino acids. In nucleotides, the CDR3 is TGTGCCAGCAGTTACTCGACGACTAGAGGCGGCGAGCAGTACTTC. It is translated as CASSYSTTRGGEQYF.

The chain couples TRBV11-2 to TRBJ2-3; the D is unclear. Trimming stripped 2 bases from V and 2 bases from J, with 11 bases between. Germline CDR1 and CDR2: SGHAT and FQNNGV. This CDR3 region has 15 residues. CDR3 nucleotide sequence: TGTGCCAGCAGCTTATCTCGGGTGGCCACAGATACGCAGTATTTT. Protein product: CASSLSRVATDTQYF.

This clone occurred once. V and J are TRBV5-1 and TRBJ2-7; 10 nucleotides align to TRBD1. With V trimmed by 4 bases and J by 9 bases, 10 bases remained unmatched. This CDR3 spans 14 amino acids. The germline CDR1 and CDR2 sequences are SGHRS and YFSETQ. CDR3 in amino acids: CASSETGGRDGQYF. The CDR3 DNA reads TGCGCCAGCAGCGAGACAGGGGGCCGTGACGGGCAGTACTTC.

The genes are TRBV7-9 and TRBJ2-7; D is unclear. The CDR3 extends over 14 amino acids. V lost 1 base, J lost 2 bases, and 9 bases lay in between. Per germline, CDR1 SEHNR and CDR2 FQNEAQ (reference sequence). CDR3 bases: TGTGCCAGCAGCTTAGTGAACAGAGCCTACGAGCAGTACTTC. Its protein product is CASSLVNRAYEQYF.

The gene calls are TRBV25-1 and TRBJ2-1; TRBD1 might be the D (6 bases). Germline V gives CDR1 MGHDK, CDR2 SYGVNS. The V end lost 6 bases, the J end lost 7 bases, and 19 bases lay between the germline ends. CDR3 length equals 15 residues. The CDR3 DNA reads as TGTGCCAGCAGCGATACAGGGTCTGGGGGAAATGAGCAGTTCTTC. This gives the protein CASSDTGSGGNEQFF.

The V gene is TRBV28, the J gene TRBJ1-5; 7 bases are shared with TRBD1. The germline gives CDR1 MDHEN, CDR2 SYDVKM. The J segment lost 5 bases and the V segment lost 6 bases, leaving 7 bases of the junction unmatched. The CDR3 covers 14 residues. The CDR3 sequence: CASRYRGGYQPQHF. CDR3 DNA sequence: TGTGCCAGCAGGTACAGGGGTGGGTATCAGCCCCAGCATTTT.

In the case of this clone: The same CDR3 also results from other DNA sequences found in this sample. The DNA of the CDR3 is TGTGCCAGCAGTAGCTTGGCGGGAGGGCCCTACGAGCAGTACTTC. Its protein product is CASSSLAGGPYEQYF. The V and J genes are TRBV27 and TRBJ2-7, with 9 bases aligning to TRBD2. Germline V gene data show CDR1 as MNHEY and CDR2 as SMNVEV (reference sequence). J lost 2 bases, V lost 5 bases, and 7 bases had no gene match. The CDR3 sequence is 15 residues long.

This chain connects TRBV11-2 to TRBJ2-2, with 10 bases matching TRBD2. The ends lost 5 bases at V and 3 bases at J; junction bases unmatched: 9. Per the germline V gene, CDR1 is SGHAT and CDR2 is FQNNGV. The CDR3 spans 17 residues. In nucleotides, the CDR3 is TGTGCCAGCAGCCCCCCCCTAGCGGGAGTCCACACCGGGGAGCTGTTTTTT. Protein: CASSPPLAGVHTGELFF.

The V gene is TRBV5-4, the J gene TRBJ2-7; TRBD1 agrees at 10 bases. The CDR3 is 15 residues long. With V trimmed by 4 bases and J by 2 bases, 6 bases remained unmatched. Germline CDR1 SGHNT, CDR2 YYREEE (reference sequence). CDR3 sequence reads: CASSGQGGGTYEQYF. CDR3 DNA sequence: TGTGCCAGCAGCGGACAGGGGGGGGGAACCTACGAGCAGTACTTC.

Here the CDR3 DNA reads TGTGCCACCGGAACGGGACAGGGCTACGAGCAGTACTTC. It specifies CATGTGQGYEQYF. The V gene is TRBV28, the J gene TRBJ2-7, with 9 bases identical to TRBD1. The germline V gene has CDR1 MDHEN and CDR2 SYDVKM. This CDR3 is 13 amino acids long. With V trimmed by 10 bases and J by 3 bases, 7 bases remained unmatched.

The rearrangement uses TRBV28 and TRBJ1-2, with 7 bases that match TRBD1. CDR1 is MDHEN and CDR2 is SYDVKM in the germline V gene. V shed 2 bases and J 4 bases; nucleotides not matched to a gene: 7. The CDR3 has 15 amino acids. CDR3 amino acids: CASSLDGGGIYGYTF. The DNA for the CDR3 is TGTGCCAGCAGTTTAGATGGAGGGGGCATCTATGGCTACACCTTC.

The V gene is TRBV7-2, the J gene TRBJ2-1, with D tentatively TRBD2 (7 bases). Trimming removed 1 base from V and 7 bases from J, with 20 bases in between. CDR1 and CDR2 from the germline V gene are SGHTA and FQGNSA. There are 17 residues in the CDR3. The CDR3 sequence: CASSLEGVGGPHNEQFF. CDR3 coding DNA: TGTGCCAGCAGCTTAGAGGGGGTGGGAGGGCCACATAATGAGCAGTTCTTC.

The genes are TRBV28 and TRBJ2-3, with TRBD1 identical over 7 bases. The V segment lost 6 bases and the J segment 2 bases; nucleotides outside the gene matches: 8. Germline-derived CDR1 and CDR2 are MDHEN and SYDVKM. The CDR3 runs 15 residues. CDR3 DNA sequence: TGTGCCAGCAGCCTCTCGGACAGGTTCACAGATACGCAGTATTTT. Encoded protein: CASSLSDRFTDTQYF.

The chain is built from TRBV4-3 and TRBJ2-7, with 15 positions matching TRBD2. Germline V gives CDR1 LGHNA, CDR2 YSLEER. The ends lost 2 bases at V and 0 bases at J; junction bases unmatched: 5. This CDR3 spans 18 amino acids. Here the CDR3 DNA reads TGCGCCAGCAGCCAACGAGGGACTAGCGGGAGGCCCTCCTACGAGCAGTACTTC. Translation gives CASSQRGTSGRPSYEQYF.

The CDR3 loop reads CASSLGDGYSNQPQHF. The CDR3 DNA is TGTGCCAGCAGCTTAGGCGACGGGTATAGCAATCAGCCCCAGCATTTT. V usage is TRBV7-2 and J usage is TRBJ1-5; D unclear. From germline, CDR1 is SGHTA and CDR2 FQGNSA. The V gene lost 1 base and the J gene lost 0 bases, with 10 bases spanning the gap. This CDR3 comprises 16 residues.

This chain uses TRBV6-5 with TRBJ2-3; the match to TRBD2 covers 13 bases. There are 15 residues in the CDR3. In germline, CDR1 is MNHEY, CDR2 SVGAGI. V gave up 5 bases and J gave up 5 bases; unmatched junction bases: 4. The CDR3 bases are TGTGCCAGCAGTACCGGACTAGCGGGAGAAGATACGCAGTATTTT. Its protein is CASSTGLAGEDTQYF.